The entry below gives a single T cell receptor (beta chain) sequence along with its context. The antigen it binds to is not known. Base qualities are not at hand, and no much larger clone is one base apart. TCRbeta CDR3 regions were amplified from genomic DNA using the immunoSEQ Assay, a bias-controlled multiplex PCR. The original pipeline was this. The number of nucleated cells in each sample was estimated by amplification of reference gene primers within the assay. To quantify the absolute abundance of each unique TCRbeta CDR3 rearrangement, sequence reads were collapsed and filtered. For each sample, productive Simpson clonality was calculated as the square root of Simpson's diversity index across productive rearrangements. In its TCRdb copy, this immuneACCESS table keeps in-frame sequences only and misses some clones. Where compared with another copy, unresolved V genes explain less than half of these, and the others have no known cause. V, J and clone size are taken as reported in that table, and D and trimming were inferred from the DNA itself. For this sample there are around 330,000 clones; around 86% appear just once. Clones ranked in the top ten supply approximately 4.7% of the sample.

The germline V gene (reference sequence) gives CDR1 as MNHEY and CDR2 as SMNVEV. The V end gives up 5 bases and the J end 7 bases, leaving 7 bases in the junction not matched to a gene. The CDR3 has 13 amino acids, counting the end cysteine and phenylalanine. CDR3 DNA only is kept here, 39 bases in frame from base 1. Enrolling through a virtual design, the prospective study's participants ranged in age from about 18 to 100 years and lived across some 23 United States geographic areas. In the prospective study, participants were assigned to cohorts based on the clinical history participants reported in a screening survey and a study questionnaire. Recovered participants in ImmuneRACE Cohort 3 were defined as having two consecutive negative NP/OP PCR tests, clearance from a healthcare professional, or resolution of symptoms. Mobile phlebotomists in the prospective study collected whole blood, serum and a nasopharyngeal or oropharyngeal swab from every participant. Participants in the prospective study had the option to provide additional blood draws and questionnaires over an approximately 2-month period. Blood samples from the prospective study were shipped frozen or at room temperature prior to DNA extraction.

The record originates from a study of blood T cell repertoires in COVID-19 (dated by TCRdb to 2018 to 2020). Study-wide context: Samples from collaborators originated in the United States, Italy and Spain and spanned both the acute and convalescent phases of COVID-19. The prospective study material was composed of cDNA or gDNA derived from T cells, B-cell-depleted T cells, or PBMCs. The dataset comprised deeply sampled blood TCRbeta repertoires from subjects exposed to, actively infected with, or recovered from COVID-19. The repertoires were released in a freely available public database meant as a resource for research on the immune response to SARS-CoV-2. Samples were obtained from the ongoing ImmuneRACE study (first 160 participants) and from some 1,300 subjects provided by 6 global collaborators. The sample metadata nearly always contained a de-identified subject ID, COVID-19 status, age in years and sex. Where available, HLA class I and class II types were obtained from metadata supplied by the sample provider rather than from assay-based typing.

The research as a whole found: How much clinical and demographic metadata was included differed by source and by participant, and the metadata was provided uncurated.

This clonotype was obtained from a man aged 55 to 70 who had recovered from COVID-19. The chain joins TRBV27 to TRBJ1-1, with 7 bases aligning to TRBD1. Sequenced input: PBMCs or T cells enriched from blood (not recorded which). The DNA reads as follows: TGTGCCAGCAGTCGACCCGACAGGGTTGAAGCTTTCTTT. Its protein product is CASSRPDRVEAFF.